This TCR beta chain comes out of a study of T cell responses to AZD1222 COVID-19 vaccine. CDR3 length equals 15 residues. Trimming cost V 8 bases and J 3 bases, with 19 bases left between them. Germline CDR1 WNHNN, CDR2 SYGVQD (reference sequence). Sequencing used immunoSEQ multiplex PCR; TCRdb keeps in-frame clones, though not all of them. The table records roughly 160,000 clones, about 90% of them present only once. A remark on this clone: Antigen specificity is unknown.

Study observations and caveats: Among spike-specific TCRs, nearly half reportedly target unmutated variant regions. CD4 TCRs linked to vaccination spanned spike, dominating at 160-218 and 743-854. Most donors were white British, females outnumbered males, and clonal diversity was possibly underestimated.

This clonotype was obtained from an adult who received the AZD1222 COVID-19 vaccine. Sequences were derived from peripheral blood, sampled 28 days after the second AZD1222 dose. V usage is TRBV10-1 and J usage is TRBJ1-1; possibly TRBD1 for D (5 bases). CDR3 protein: CASSRTQGLDTEAFF. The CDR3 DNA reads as TGCGCCAGCTCGAGGACGCAGGGACTCGACACTGAAGCTTTCTTT.